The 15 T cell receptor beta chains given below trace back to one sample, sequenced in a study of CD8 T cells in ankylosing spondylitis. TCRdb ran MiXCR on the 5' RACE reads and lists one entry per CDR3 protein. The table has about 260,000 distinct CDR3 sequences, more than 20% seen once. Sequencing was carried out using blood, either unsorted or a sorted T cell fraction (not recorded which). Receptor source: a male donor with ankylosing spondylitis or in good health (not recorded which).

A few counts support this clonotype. The DNA of the CDR3 is TGCAGTGCTAGAGGGGGTTCCCTCCAAGAGACCCAGTACTTC. Its protein is CSARGGSLQETQYF. The V gene is TRBV20-1, the J gene TRBJ2-5; D gene ambiguous. Germline CDR1 DFQATT, CDR2 SNEGSKA (reference sequence). This CDR3 has 14 residues. With 1 base removed from V and 1 base from J, the gap between germline ends came to 10 bases.

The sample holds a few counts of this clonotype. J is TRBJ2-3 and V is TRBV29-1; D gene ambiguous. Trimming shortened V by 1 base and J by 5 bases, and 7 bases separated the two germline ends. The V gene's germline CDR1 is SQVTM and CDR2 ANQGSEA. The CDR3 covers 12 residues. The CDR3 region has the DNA TGCAGCGTTGAAGGGCGGAGAGATACGCAGTATTTT. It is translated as CSVEGRRDTQYF.

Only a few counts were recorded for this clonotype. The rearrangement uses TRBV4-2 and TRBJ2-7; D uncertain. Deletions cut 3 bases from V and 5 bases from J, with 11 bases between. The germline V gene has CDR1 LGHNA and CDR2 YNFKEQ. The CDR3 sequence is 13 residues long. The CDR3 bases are TGTGCCAGCAGCCAGACCTACTTGGACGAGCAGTACTTC. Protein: CASSQTYLDEQYF.

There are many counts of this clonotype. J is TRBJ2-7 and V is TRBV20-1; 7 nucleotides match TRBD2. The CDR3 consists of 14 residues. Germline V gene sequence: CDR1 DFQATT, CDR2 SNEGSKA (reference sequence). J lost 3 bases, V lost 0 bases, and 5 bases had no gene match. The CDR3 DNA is TGCAGTGCTAGAGATCCTAGCGGTGACTACGAGCAGTACTTC. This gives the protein CSARDPSGDYEQYF.

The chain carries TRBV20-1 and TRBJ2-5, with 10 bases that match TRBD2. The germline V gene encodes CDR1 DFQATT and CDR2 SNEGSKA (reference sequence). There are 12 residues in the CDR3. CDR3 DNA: TGCTCCGGGACTAGCGAGGAAGAGACCCAGTACTTC. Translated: CSGTSEEETQYF.

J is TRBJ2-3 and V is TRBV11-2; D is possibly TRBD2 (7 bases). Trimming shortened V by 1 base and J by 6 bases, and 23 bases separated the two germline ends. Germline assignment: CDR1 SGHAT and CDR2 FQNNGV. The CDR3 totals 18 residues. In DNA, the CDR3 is TGTGCCAGCAGCTTAGTAGGGGGGGTGGACTCCACTTTTGATACGCAGTATTTT. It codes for CASSLVGGVDSTFDTQYF.

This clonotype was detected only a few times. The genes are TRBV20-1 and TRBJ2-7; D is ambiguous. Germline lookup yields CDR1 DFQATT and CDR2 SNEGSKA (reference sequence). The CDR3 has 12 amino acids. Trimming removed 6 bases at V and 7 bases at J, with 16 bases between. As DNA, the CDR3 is TGCAGTGCATTGAGTCCCAACCGGGAGCAGTACTTC. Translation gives CSALSPNREQYF.

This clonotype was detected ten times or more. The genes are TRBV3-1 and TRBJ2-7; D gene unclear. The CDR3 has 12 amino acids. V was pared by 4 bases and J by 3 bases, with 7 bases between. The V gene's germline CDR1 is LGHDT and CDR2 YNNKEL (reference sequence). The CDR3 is CASSLHIYEQYF. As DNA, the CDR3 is TGTGCCAGCAGCCTCCACATCTACGAGCAGTACTTC.

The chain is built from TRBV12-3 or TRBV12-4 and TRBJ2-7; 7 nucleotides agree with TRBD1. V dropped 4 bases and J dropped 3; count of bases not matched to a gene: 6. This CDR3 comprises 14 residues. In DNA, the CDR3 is TGTGCCAGCAGTTCGAGGGGGCTGGTCTACGAGCAGTACTTC. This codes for CASSSRGLVYEQYF.

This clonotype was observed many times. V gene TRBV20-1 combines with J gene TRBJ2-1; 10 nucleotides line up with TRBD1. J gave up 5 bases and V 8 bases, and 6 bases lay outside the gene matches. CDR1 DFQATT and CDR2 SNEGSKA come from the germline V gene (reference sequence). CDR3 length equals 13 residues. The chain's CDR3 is CSPRDRGNNEQFF. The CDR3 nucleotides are TGCAGTCCCCGGGACAGGGGCAACAATGAGCAGTTCTTC.

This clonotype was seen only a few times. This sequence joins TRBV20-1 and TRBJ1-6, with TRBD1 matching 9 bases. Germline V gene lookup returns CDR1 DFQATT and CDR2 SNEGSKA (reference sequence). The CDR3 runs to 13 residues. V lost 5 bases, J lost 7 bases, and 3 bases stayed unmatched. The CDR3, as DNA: TGCAGTGCTTTACAGGGGGCGAATTCACCCCTCCACTTT. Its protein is CSALQGANSPLHF.

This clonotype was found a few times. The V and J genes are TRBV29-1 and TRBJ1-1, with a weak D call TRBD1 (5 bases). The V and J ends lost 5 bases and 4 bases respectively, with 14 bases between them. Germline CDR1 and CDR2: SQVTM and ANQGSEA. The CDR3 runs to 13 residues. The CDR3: CSVLGGIGTEAFF. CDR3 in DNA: TGCAGCGTTCTGGGGGGTATCGGCACTGAAGCTTTCTTT.

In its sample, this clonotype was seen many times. CDR3 nucleotide sequence: TGTGCCAGCAGCTGGATAAGGTATAGTGAGCAGTTCTTC. Its translation is CASSWIRYSEQFF. The chain joins TRBV5-6 to TRBJ2-1, with unresolved D. The CDR3 is made up of 13 amino acids. V lost 3 bases and J 9 bases, leaving 13 bases between the germline ends. Germline CDR1 is SGHDT and CDR2 is YYEEEE.

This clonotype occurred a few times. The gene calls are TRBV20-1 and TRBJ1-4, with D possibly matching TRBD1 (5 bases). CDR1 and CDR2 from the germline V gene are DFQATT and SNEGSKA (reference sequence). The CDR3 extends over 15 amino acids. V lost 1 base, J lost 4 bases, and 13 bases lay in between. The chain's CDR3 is CSARVGTGHNEKLFF. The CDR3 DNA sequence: TGCAGTGCTAGAGTGGGAACAGGCCATAATGAAAAACTGTTTTTT.

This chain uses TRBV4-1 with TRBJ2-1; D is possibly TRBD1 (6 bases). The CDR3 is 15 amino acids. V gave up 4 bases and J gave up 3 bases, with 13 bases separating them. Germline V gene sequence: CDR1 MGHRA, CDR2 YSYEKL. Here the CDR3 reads CASSLVTGSYNEQFF. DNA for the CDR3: TGCGCCAGCAGCCTCGTCACAGGGAGCTACAATGAGCAGTTCTTC.